A selection of T cell receptor beta chains follows, all from one sample in a study of radiotherapy plus CTLA-4 blockade in lung cancer. The protocol was immunoSEQ multiplex PCR, while the TCRdb copy is restricted to in-frame clones and leaves out a portion. This sample yields about 49,000 clones, of which around 83% are seen a single time; 25% to 35% belongs to the top ten. The source material was peripheral blood, sampled from a patient treated with radiotherapy plus ipilimumab. Source of these receptors: a human donor with non-small cell lung cancer whose response to radiotherapy plus ipilimumab could not be evaluated. Each CDR3 is given with its conserved first and last residue. The D gene is left open where the match is weak. For some rows the clone size is stated as once, few or many, or as a class when expanded; others skip it.

clone_size d_call j_call v_call cdr3_aa cdr3_nt
NA NA TRBJ1-2 TRBV6-4 CASPPPDGYTF TGTGCCAGCCCCCCCCCGGATGGCTACACCTTC
NA TRBD2 TRBJ2-7 TRBV7-8 CASSSGTSGRLYEQYF TGTGCCAGCAGCTCGGGGACTAGCGGGAGACTCTACGAGCAGTACTTC
NA NA TRBJ1-2 TRBV4-1 CASSQGGGLNYGYTF TGCGCCAGCAGCCAAGGGGGGGGGCTTAACTATGGCTACACCTTC
NA TRBD1 TRBJ1-1 TRBV18 CASSERVGTGGLKTEAFF TGTGCCAGCTCAGAGAGGGTCGGGACAGGGGGCTTGAAAACTGAAGCTTTCTTT
NA NA TRBJ2-2 TRBV4-3 CASSQDLEGWTGELFF TGCGCCAGCAGCCAAGATTTGGAGGGTTGGACCGGGGAGCTGTTTTTT
NA NA TRBJ2-2 TRBV7-9 CAIPGPELLYTGELFF TGTGCCATCCCCGGTCCGGAACTACTTTACACCGGGGAGCTGTTTTTT
NA TRBD1 TRBJ1-2 TRBV5-5 CASSPGDRGAYGYTF TGTGCCAGCAGCCCGGGGGACAGGGGCGCCTATGGCTACACCTTC
few NA TRBJ2-7 TRBV5-6 CASSLGGAPVLEQYF TGTGCCAGCAGCTTGGGCGGGGCGCCCGTTCTGGAGCAGTACTTC
NA NA TRBJ2-7 TRBV19 CASSIRGNYEQYF TGTGCCAGTAGTATTCGGGGGAACTACGAGCAGTACTTC
NA NA TRBJ1-2 TRBV4-1 CASSLQGDYGYTF TGCGCCAGCAGCTTACAGGGTGACTATGGCTACACCTTC
NA NA TRBJ2-3 TRBV19 CASSTRGAGSDTQYF TGTGCCAGTAGCACAAGGGGCGCGGGGTCAGATACGCAGTATTTT
NA NA TRBJ1-3 TRBV5-6 CASSFRGLQPGNTIYF TGTGCCAGCAGCTTTAGGGGACTTCAACCTGGAAACACCATATATTTT
NA NA TRBJ2-7 TRBV7-2 CASSLGLGAYEQYF TGTGCCAGCAGCTTAGGTTTGGGAGCCTACGAGCAGTACTTC
NA TRBD1 TRBJ1-1 TRBV5-1 CASSLEGERDREAFF TGCGCCAGCAGCTTGGAAGGGGAAAGGGACAGGGAAGCTTTCTTT
NA TRBD2 TRBJ2-1 TRBV4-1 CASSPGTSDYNEQFF TGCGCCAGCAGCCCAGGGACTAGCGACTACAATGAGCAGTTCTTC
NA TRBD2 TRBJ2-1 TRBV10-3 CATTSGSTFEQFF TGTGCCACAACTAGCGGGAGTACGTTTGAGCAGTTCTTC
few NA TRBJ2-6 TRBV7-2 CASSLQGRPSGANVLTF TGTGCCAGCAGCTTACAGGGGCGGCCCTCTGGGGCCAACGTCCTGACTTTC
NA TRBD1 TRBJ1-3 TRBV4-2 CASSQWDRTGENTIYF TGTGCCAGCAGCCAATGGGACCGGACAGGGGAAAACACCATATATTTT
NA TRBD1 TRBJ2-7 TRBV9 CASSAGQFNYEQYF TGTGCCAGCAGCGCGGGACAGTTTAACTACGAGCAGTACTTC
NA NA TRBJ2-7 TRBV4-2 CASSQLVIYEQYF TGTGCCAGCAGCCAACTTGTTATTTACGAGCAGTACTTC
once TRBD1 TRBJ2-7 TRBV9 CASSVGDRGVYEQYF TGTGCCAGCAGCGTAGGGGACAGGGGAGTATACGAGCAGTACTTC
NA NA TRBJ1-3 TRBV6-5 CASSNRWSGNTIYF TGTGCCAGCAGCAACAGGTGGAGTGGAAACACCATATATTTT
few TRBD2 TRBJ2-5 TRBV5-4 CASSPTSGRAPETQYF TGTGCCAGCAGCCCGACTAGCGGGAGGGCCCCAGAGACCCAGTACTTC
NA NA TRBJ1-1 TRBV7-2 CASSFRDTEAFF TGTGCCAGCAGCTTCAGGGATACTGAAGCTTTCTTT
NA TRBD1 TRBJ1-5 TRBV27 CASSPGTGVQPQHF TGTGCCAGCAGTCCCGGGACAGGGGTTCAGCCCCAGCATTTT
NA NA TRBJ1-4 TRBV5-4 CASSFFSGDNEKLFF TGTGCCAGCAGCTTCTTCTCAGGGGATAATGAAAAACTGTTTTTT
NA NA TRBJ2-3 TRBV2 CASRRTEASTDTQYF TGTGCCAGCAGGCGGACGGAGGCTAGCACAGATACGCAGTATTTT
NA TRBD1 TRBJ2-6 TRBV28 CASSWTGSGANVLTF TGTGCCAGCAGTTGGACAGGGTCTGGGGCCAACGTCCTGACTTTC
NA NA TRBJ2-7 TRBV7-6 CASSLNRASPFYEQYF TGTGCCAGCAGCTTGAACAGGGCATCTCCTTTCTACGAGCAGTACTTC
NA NA TRBJ2-1 TRBV4-2 CASSQGDTLSSSYNEQFF TGTGCCAGCAGCCAAGGGGACACCTTGTCGAGCTCCTACAATGAGCAGTTCTTC
NA NA TRBJ1-1 TRBV27 CASSLSKGTGTTEAFF TGTGCCAGCAGTTTATCGAAGGGTACAGGGACCACTGAAGCTTTCTTT
NA TRBD1 TRBJ1-1 TRBV30 CAWSLDRGLTEAFF TGTGCCTGGAGCCTAGACAGGGGGCTGACTGAAGCTTTCTTT
NA NA TRBJ2-7 TRBV19 CASSIKNRQYF TGTGCCAGTAGTATCAAGAATAGGCAGTACTTC